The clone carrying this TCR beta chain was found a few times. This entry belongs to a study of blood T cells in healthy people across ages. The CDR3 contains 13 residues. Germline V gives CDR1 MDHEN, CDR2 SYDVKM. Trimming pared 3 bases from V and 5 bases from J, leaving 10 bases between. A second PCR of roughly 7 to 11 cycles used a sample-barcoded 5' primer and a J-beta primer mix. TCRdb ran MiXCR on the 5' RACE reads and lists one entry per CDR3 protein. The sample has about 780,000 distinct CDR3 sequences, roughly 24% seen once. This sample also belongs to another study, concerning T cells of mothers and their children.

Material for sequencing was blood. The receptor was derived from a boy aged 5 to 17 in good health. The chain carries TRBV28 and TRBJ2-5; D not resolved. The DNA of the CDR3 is TGTGCCAGCAGTTTCAGCGCTTTGGAGACCCAGTACTTC. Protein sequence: CASSFSALETQYF.